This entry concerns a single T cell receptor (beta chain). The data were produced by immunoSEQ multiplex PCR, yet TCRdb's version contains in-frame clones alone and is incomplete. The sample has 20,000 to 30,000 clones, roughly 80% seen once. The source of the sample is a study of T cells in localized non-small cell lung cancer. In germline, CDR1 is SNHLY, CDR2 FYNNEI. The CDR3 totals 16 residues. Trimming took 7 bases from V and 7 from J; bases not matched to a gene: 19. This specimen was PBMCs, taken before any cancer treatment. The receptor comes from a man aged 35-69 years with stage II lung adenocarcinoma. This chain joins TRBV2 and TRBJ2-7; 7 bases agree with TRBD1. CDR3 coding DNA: TGTGCCAGCACTCCCCCCCGACAGGGTTCATCGGGAGAGCAGTACTTC. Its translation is CASTPPRQGSSGEQYF. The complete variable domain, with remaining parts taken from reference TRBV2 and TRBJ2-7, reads EPEVTQTPSHQVTQMGQEVILRCVPISNHLYFYWYRQILGQKVEFLVSFYNNEISEKSEIFDDQFSVERPDGSNFTLKIRSTKLEDSAMYFCASTPPRQGSSGEQYFGPGTRLTVT.